This note documents a single T cell receptor beta chain sequence. Free of recent acute infections or vaccinations, the donors were healthy HIV-negative adults. The study separated CD4+ cells into CD45RA+ naive and CD45RA-negative memory subsets. The CDR3 loop spans 18 amino acids. CDR1 and CDR2 from the germline V gene are MGHRA and YSYEKL. V lost 0 bases, J lost 2 bases, and 8 bases stayed unmatched. The entry originates in a study of shared clonotypes between healthy human individuals. Researchers ran the assay at a deep level. Sequencing used immunoSEQ multiplex PCR; TCRdb keeps in-frame clones, though not all of them. The sample lists some 680,000 clones, roughly 73% occurring once.

V usage is TRBV4-1 and J usage is TRBJ2-5; TRBD2 matches at 11 bases. The sequenced material came from memory CD4+ T cells sorted from blood. Subset here: CD45RA-negative fraction. The TCR sequence derives from a woman under 40 in good health. The CDR3 protein is CASSQDPGLAGSQETQYF. CDR3 nucleotides: TGCGCCAGCAGCCAAGATCCCGGACTAGCGGGCTCACAAGAGACCCAGTACTTC.